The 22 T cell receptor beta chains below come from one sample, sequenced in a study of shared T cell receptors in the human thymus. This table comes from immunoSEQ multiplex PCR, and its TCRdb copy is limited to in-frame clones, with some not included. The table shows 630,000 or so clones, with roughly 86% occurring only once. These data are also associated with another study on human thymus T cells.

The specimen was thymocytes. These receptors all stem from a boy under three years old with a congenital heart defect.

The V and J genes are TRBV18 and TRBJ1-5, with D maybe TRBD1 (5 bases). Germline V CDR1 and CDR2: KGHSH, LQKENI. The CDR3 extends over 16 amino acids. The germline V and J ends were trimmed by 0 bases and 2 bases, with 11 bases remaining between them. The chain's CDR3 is CASSPPGTLGNQPQHF. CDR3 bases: TGTGCCAGCTCACCACCAGGGACTTTGGGCAATCAGCCCCAGCATTTT.

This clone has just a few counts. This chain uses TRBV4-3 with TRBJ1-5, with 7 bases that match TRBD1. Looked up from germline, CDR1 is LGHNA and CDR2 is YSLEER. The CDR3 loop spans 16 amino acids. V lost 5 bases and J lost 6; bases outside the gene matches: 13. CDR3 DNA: TGCGCCAGCAGCGCAGGCACCTACAGGGGAGGTCAGCCCCAGCATTTT. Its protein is CASSAGTYRGGQPQHF.

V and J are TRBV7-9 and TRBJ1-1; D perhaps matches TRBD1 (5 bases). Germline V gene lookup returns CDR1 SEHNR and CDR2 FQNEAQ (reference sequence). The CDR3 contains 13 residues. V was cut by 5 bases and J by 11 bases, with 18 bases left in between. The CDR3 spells CASSLISQGFAFF. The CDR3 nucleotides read TGTGCCAGCAGCCTAATTTCTCAGGGCTTCGCTTTCTTT.

Here the CDR3 reads CASSVTSGGNLNSYNEQFF. CDR3 in DNA: TGTGCCAGCAGCGTGACTAGCGGGGGGAACCTAAACTCCTACAATGAGCAGTTCTTC. The chain carries TRBV9 and TRBJ2-1; 13 bases are a match to TRBD2. CDR1 is SGDLS and CDR2 is YYNGEE in the germline V gene. The junction had 8 bases not matched to a gene; V was cut back by 2 bases and J by 0 bases. The CDR3 totals 19 residues.

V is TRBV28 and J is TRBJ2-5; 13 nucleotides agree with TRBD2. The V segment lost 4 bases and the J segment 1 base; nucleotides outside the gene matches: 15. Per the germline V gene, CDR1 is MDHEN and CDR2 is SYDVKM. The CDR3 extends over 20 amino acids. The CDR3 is CASSSIASGTSGDIQETQYF. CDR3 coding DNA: TGTGCCAGCAGTTCAATAGCTTCCGGGACTAGCGGGGATATCCAAGAGACCCAGTACTTC.

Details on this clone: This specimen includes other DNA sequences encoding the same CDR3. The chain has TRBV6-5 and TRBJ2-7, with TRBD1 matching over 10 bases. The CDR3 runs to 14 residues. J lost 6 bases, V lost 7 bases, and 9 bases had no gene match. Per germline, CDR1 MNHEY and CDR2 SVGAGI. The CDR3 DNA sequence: TGTGCCAGCACGGCCGGGACAGGGGCCACCGAGCAGTACTTC. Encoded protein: CASTAGTGATEQYF.

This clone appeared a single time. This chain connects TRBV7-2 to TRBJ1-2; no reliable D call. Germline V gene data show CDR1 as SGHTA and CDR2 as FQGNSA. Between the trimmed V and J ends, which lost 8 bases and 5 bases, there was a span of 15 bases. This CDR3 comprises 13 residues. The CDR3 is CASRLLFSYGYTF. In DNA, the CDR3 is TGTGCCAGCCGGTTACTCTTTTCGTATGGCTACACCTTC.

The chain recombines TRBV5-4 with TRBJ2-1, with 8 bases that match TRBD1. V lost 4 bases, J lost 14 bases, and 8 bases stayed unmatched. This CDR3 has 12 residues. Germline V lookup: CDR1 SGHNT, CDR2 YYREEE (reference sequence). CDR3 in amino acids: CASSLHDRGKFF. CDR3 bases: TGTGCCAGCAGCCTCCACGACAGGGGAAAGTTCTTC.

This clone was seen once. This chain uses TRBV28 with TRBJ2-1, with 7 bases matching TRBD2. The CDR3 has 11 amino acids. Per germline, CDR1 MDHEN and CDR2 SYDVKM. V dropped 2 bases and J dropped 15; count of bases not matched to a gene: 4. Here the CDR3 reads CASSLAGAVFF. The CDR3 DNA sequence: TGTGCCAGCAGTTTAGCGGGAGCGGTGTTCTTC.

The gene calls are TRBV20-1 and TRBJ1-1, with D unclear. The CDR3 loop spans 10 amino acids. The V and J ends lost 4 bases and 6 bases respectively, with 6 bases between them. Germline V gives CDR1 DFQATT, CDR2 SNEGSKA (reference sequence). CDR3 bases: TGCAGTGCTACCGGGGCTGAAGCTTTCTTT. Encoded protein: CSATGAEAFF.

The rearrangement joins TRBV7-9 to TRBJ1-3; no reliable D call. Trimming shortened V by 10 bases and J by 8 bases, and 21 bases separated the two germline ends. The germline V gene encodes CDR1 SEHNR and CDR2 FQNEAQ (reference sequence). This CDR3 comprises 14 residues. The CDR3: CAILPPRAWDTIYF. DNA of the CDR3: TGTGCCATCCTCCCCCCGCGGGCGTGGGACACCATATATTTT.

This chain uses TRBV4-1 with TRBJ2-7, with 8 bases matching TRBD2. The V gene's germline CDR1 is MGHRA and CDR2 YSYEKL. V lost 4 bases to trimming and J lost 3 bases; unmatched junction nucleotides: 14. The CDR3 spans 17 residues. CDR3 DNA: TGCGCCAGCAGCCCAGACGAGGGTAGCGGGGTAAACTACGAGCAGTACTTC. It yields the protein CASSPDEGSGVNYEQYF.

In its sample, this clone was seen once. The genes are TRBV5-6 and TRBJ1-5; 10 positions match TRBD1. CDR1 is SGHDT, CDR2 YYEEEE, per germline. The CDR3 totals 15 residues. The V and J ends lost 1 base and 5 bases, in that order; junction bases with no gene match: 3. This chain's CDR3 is CASSLRTGGHQPQHF. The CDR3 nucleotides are TGTGCCAGCAGCTTGAGGACAGGGGGACATCAGCCCCAGCATTTT. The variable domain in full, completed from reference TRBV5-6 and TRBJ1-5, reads DAGVTQSPTHLIKTRGQQVTLRCSPKSGHDTVSWYQQALGQGPQFIFQYYEEEERQRGNFPDRFSGHQFPNYSSELNVNALLLGDSALYLCASSLRTGGHQPQHFGDGTRLSIL.

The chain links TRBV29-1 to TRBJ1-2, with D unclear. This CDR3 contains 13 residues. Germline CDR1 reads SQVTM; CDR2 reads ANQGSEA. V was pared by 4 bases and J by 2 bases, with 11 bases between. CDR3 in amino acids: CSVGRYENYGYTF. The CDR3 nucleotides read TGCAGCGTTGGTAGATACGAGAACTATGGCTACACCTTC. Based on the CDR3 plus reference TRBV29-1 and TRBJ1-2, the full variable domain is SAVISQKPSRDICQRGTSLTIQCQVDSQVTMMFWYRQQPGQSLTLIATANQGSEATYESGFVIDKFPISRPNLTFSTLTVSNMSPEDSSIYLCSVGRYENYGYTFGSGTRLTVV.

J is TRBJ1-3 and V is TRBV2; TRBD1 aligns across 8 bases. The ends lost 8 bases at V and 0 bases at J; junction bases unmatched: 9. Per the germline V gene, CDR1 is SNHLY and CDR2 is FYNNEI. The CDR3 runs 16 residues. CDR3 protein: CASFAGGAPSGNTIYF. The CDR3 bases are TGTGCCAGCTTTGCAGGGGGCGCCCCCTCTGGAAACACCATATATTTT.

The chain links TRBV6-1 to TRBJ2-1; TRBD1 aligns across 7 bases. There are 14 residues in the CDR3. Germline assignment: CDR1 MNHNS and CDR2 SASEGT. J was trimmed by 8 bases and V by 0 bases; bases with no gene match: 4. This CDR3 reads CASSEAGQFHEQFF. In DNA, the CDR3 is TGTGCCAGCAGTGAAGCGGGACAGTTCCATGAGCAGTTCTTC.

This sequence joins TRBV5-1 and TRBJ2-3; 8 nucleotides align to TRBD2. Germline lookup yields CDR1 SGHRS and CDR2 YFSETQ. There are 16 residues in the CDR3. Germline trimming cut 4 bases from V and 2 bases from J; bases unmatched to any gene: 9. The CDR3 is CASSPGASGFTDTQYF. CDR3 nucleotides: TGCGCCAGCAGCCCCGGTGCTAGCGGGTTCACAGATACGCAGTATTTT.

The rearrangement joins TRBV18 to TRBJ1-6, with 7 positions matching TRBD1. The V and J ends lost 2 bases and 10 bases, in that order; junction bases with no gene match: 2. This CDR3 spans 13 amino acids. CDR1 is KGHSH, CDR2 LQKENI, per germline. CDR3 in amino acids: CASSPDRESPLHF. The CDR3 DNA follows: TGTGCCAGCTCACCAGACAGGGAATCACCCCTCCACTTT.

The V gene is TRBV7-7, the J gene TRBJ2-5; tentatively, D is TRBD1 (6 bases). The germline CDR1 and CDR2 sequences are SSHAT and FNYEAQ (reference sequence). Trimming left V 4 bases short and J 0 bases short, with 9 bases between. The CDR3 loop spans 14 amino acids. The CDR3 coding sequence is TGTGCCAGCAGCTCAAGGACAGACCAAGAGACCCAGTACTTC. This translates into CASSSRTDQETQYF. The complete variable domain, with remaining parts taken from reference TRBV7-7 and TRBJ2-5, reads GAGVSQSPRYKVTKRGQDVTLRCDPISSHATLYWYQQALGQGPEFLTYFNYEAQPDKSGLPSDRFSAERPEGSISTLTIQRTEQRDSAMYRCASSSRTDQETQYFGPGTRLLVL.

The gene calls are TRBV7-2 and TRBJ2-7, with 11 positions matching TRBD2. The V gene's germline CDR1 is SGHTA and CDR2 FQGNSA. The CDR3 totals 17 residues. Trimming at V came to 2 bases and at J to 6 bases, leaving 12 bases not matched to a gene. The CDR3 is CASSLRVSGRAEGEQYF. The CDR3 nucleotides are TGTGCCAGCAGCTTAAGGGTTAGCGGGAGGGCCGAAGGCGAGCAGTACTTC. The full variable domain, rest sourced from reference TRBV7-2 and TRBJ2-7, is GAGVSQSPSNKVTEKGKDVELRCDPISGHTALYWYRQSLGQGLEFLIYFQGNSAPDKSGLPSDRFSAERTGGSVSTLTIQRTQQEDSAVYLCASSLRVSGRAEGEQYFGPGTRLTVT.

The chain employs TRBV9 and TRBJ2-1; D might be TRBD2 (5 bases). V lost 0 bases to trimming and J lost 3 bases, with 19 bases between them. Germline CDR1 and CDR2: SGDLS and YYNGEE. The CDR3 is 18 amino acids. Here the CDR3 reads CASSVEAIVGVFYNEQFF. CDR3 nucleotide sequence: TGTGCCAGCAGCGTAGAGGCCATCGTGGGAGTATTCTACAATGAGCAGTTCTTC.

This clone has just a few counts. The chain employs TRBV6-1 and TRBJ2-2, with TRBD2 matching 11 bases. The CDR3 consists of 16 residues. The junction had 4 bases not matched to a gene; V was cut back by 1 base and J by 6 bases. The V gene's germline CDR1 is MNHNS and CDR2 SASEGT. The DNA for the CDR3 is TGTGCCAGCAGTGAAGATCTAGCGGGGGGTGCCGGGGAGCTGTTTTTT. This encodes CASSEDLAGGAGELFF.